These 22 T cell receptor beta chains originate from one sample sequenced in a study of T cell responses to AZD1222 COVID-19 vaccine. Data came from immunoSEQ multiplex PCR; TCRdb stores just in-frame clones and leaves some out. The table shows 65,000 to 80,000 clones, with roughly nine tenths occurring only once. Sequencing was performed on peripheral blood, taken on day 0 of MenACWY control vaccination. The receptors come from an adult in good health.

The rearrangement uses TRBV28 and TRBJ1-1; D unclear. CDR3 length: 12 amino acids. V was shortened by 2 bases and J by 14 bases, with 15 bases between the two germline ends. In germline, CDR1 is MDHEN, CDR2 SYDVKM. The CDR3 DNA is TGTGCCAGCAGTTTAGCCCTTCTGGCAGAATTCTTT. This encodes CASSLALLAEFF.

This chain joins TRBV6-2 or TRBV6-3 and TRBJ1-2, with 9 positions matching TRBD1. Germline CDR1 MNHEY, CDR2 SVGEGT. The CDR3 length is 15 residues. J gave up 5 bases and V 4 bases, and 8 bases lay outside the gene matches. CDR3 in amino acids: CASSFVGQGVYGYTF. The CDR3 region has the DNA TGTGCCAGCAGTTTCGTGGGACAGGGAGTGTATGGCTACACCTTC.

The J gene is TRBJ2-7, the V gene TRBV12-3 or TRBV12-4; D is undetermined. Deletions cut 2 bases from V and 3 bases from J, with 8 bases between. CDR3 size: 13 residues. The CDR3 reads CASSLTRDYEQYF. In DNA, the CDR3 is TGTGCCAGCAGTTTAACAAGGGACTACGAGCAGTACTTC.

The rearrangement links TRBV5-5 to TRBJ1-2; possible D gene TRBD1, 5 bases. Trimming pared 2 bases from V and 2 bases from J, leaving 19 bases between. The CDR3 is 17 residues long. Germline V gene sequence: CDR1 SGHKS, CDR2 YYEKEE (reference sequence). CDR3 residues: CASSLGDLIFRNYGYTF. In DNA, the CDR3 is TGTGCCAGCAGCTTAGGGGACCTGATTTTTCGAAACTATGGCTACACCTTC.

This chain connects TRBV19 to TRBJ1-4; 9 bases match TRBD1. The trim removed 6 bases at V and 6 bases at J, leaving 5 bases unmatched. Germline V gives CDR1 LNHDA, CDR2 SQIVND (reference sequence). The CDR3 is 14 amino acids. CDR3 in amino acids: CASRNRDRDEKLFF. The CDR3 nucleotides read TGTGCCAGTAGGAACCGGGACAGGGATGAAAAACTGTTTTTT.

The V and J genes are TRBV29-1 and TRBJ2-3; the match to TRBD2 covers 11 bases. CDR1 and CDR2 (germline): SQVTM, ANQGSEA. With V trimmed by 2 bases and J by 4 bases, 5 bases remained unmatched. The CDR3 spans 15 residues. The CDR3 spells CSVEPTSGSADTQYF. CDR3 bases: TGCAGCGTTGAACCTACTAGCGGGAGCGCAGATACGCAGTATTTT.

The rearrangement uses TRBV7-6 and TRBJ2-3, with D maybe TRBD2 (5 bases). This CDR3 is built from 12 residues. Germline V lookup: CDR1 SGHVS, CDR2 FNYEAQ. V was pared by 5 bases and J by 11 bases, with 14 bases between. The CDR3 region is CASSNRDQVQYF. The DNA for the CDR3 is TGTGCCAGCAGCAACCGGGATCAAGTGCAGTATTTT. The full variable domain, completed using reference TRBV7-6 and TRBJ2-3, is GAGVSQSPRYKVTKRGQDVALRCDPISGHVSLYWYRQALGQGPEFLTYFNYEAQQDKSGLPNDRFSAERPEGSISTLTIQRTEQRDSAMYRCASSNRDQVQYFGPGTRLTVL.

The chain employs TRBV19 and TRBJ1-1; D unclear. V was trimmed by 8 bases and J by 5 bases, leaving 15 bases between them. This CDR3 is 13 amino acids long. Germline CDR1 reads LNHDA; CDR2 reads SQIVND (reference sequence). Written as DNA, the CDR3 is TGTGCCAGTCACCCTGCAAGAGAGACTGAAGCTTTCTTT. It specifies CASHPARETEAFF.

The V and J genes are TRBV7-2 and TRBJ2-5, with TRBD1 identical over 8 bases. The trim removed 1 base at V and 2 bases at J, leaving 3 bases unmatched. Per the germline V gene, CDR1 is SGHTA and CDR2 is FQGNSA. The CDR3 contains 15 residues. The CDR3 nucleotides are TGTGCCAGCAGCTTAGGGACAGGGCGGCAAGAGACCCAGTACTTC. As protein: CASSLGTGRQETQYF.

The DNA for the CDR3 is TGTGCCAGCAGCCCCGATACAGGGACCTATGGCTACACCTTC. It codes for CASSPDTGTYGYTF. This chain connects TRBV7-8 to TRBJ1-2, with D maybe TRBD1 (6 bases). This CDR3 region has 14 residues. Trimming removed 5 bases from V and 4 bases from J, with 14 bases in between. The germline V gene has CDR1 SGHVS and CDR2 FQNEAQ.

The CDR3 bases are TGTGCCAGCTCACCACGGGGACTAGCGGGAGACGAGCAGTACTTC. This codes for CASSPRGLAGDEQYF. The chain couples TRBV18 to TRBJ2-7; 14 bases line up with TRBD2. The junction had 1 base not matched to a gene; V was cut back by 1 base and J by 5 bases. Germline-derived CDR1 and CDR2 are KGHSH and LQKENI. This CDR3 is built from 15 residues.

The CDR3 loop reads CASSQDNLPGGGELFF. Written as DNA, the CDR3 is TGTGCCAGCAGCCAAGATAACCTCCCAGGGGGCGGGGAGCTGTTTTTT. The genes are TRBV14 and TRBJ2-2; 7 bases are a match to TRBD1. The germline gives CDR1 SGHDN, CDR2 FVKESK. Germline trimming cut 0 bases from V and 7 bases from J; bases unmatched to any gene: 8. The CDR3 has 16 amino acids.

CDR3 bases: TGTGCCAGCAGCTTAGCTACAGGGGGCGTGTATGGGGATGAGCAGTTCTTC. This translates into CASSLATGGVYGDEQFF. The chain links TRBV11-3 to TRBJ2-1; 9 nucleotides match TRBD1. Losses at the gene ends were 1 base for V and 8 bases for J; bases not matched to a gene: 12. Germline V gene sequence: CDR1 SGHNT, CDR2 YENEEA. There are 17 residues in the CDR3.

The chain couples TRBV28 to TRBJ2-4; D perhaps matches TRBD1 (6 bases). CDR3 size: 16 residues. Germline values: CDR1 MDHEN, CDR2 SYDVKM. The ends were cut back, 5 bases at V and 3 bases at J, with 17 bases in the middle. CDR3: CASSRNNGGHKNIQYF. The CDR3 nucleotides are TGTGCCAGCAGTAGGAATAATGGGGGCCACAAAAACATTCAGTACTTC.

This chain joins TRBV11-2 and TRBJ2-1; 10 bases are a match to TRBD2. The CDR3 is 15 amino acids. The V gene end was trimmed by 4 bases and the J gene end by 6 bases; junction bases not matched to a gene: 6. Germline V gives CDR1 SGHAT, CDR2 FQNNGV. The CDR3 DNA reads TGTGCCAGCAGCTACCTACTAGCGGGGACCAATGAGCAGTTCTTC. This translates into CASSYLLAGTNEQFF.

This chain uses TRBV27 with TRBJ1-5, with a weak D call TRBD1 (5 bases). The CDR3 length is 15 residues. CDR1 is MNHEY and CDR2 is SMNVEV in the germline V gene (reference sequence). V was trimmed by 4 bases and J by 6 bases, leaving 16 bases between them. The CDR3 is CASSSIPGSGQPQHF. Here the CDR3 DNA reads TGTGCCAGCAGTTCTATCCCAGGGTCAGGTCAGCCCCAGCATTTT.

The chain carries TRBV18 and TRBJ2-7, with 12 positions matching TRBD1. J gave up 2 bases and V 0 bases, and 5 bases lay outside the gene matches. CDR3 length: 17 residues. Germline CDR1 reads KGHSH; CDR2 reads LQKENI. The CDR3 sequence: CASSPPGTGGRAYEQYF. The CDR3 DNA sequence: TGTGCCAGCTCACCACCGGGGACAGGGGGCAGGGCCTACGAGCAGTACTTC.

The V call is TRBV10-3, the J call TRBJ2-3, with 7 bases that match TRBD2. Per germline, CDR1 ENHRY and CDR2 SYGVKD. Trimming took 7 bases from V and 1 from J; bases not matched to a gene: 14. The CDR3 runs 17 residues. The CDR3 nucleotides read TGTGCCATCAAAGGGACTGGCGGGAGTGTAGGCACAGATACGCAGTATTTT. The encoded protein is CAIKGTGGSVGTDTQYF.

The rearrangement joins TRBV18 to TRBJ1-2; D possibly corresponds to TRBD1 (5 bases). Trimming pared 4 bases from V and 6 bases from J, leaving 15 bases between. The CDR3 spans 14 residues. The germline CDR1 and CDR2 sequences are KGHSH and LQKENI. The DNA for the CDR3 is TGTGCCAGCTCACTAACAGTAGGGGAGCATGGCTACACCTTC. As protein: CASSLTVGEHGYTF.

J is TRBJ2-5 and V is TRBV11-2; 12 bases are a match to TRBD2. Looked up from germline, CDR1 is SGHAT and CDR2 is FQNNGV. Trimming cost V 4 bases and J 0 bases; bases outside gene matches: 3. This CDR3 has 16 residues. For the CDR3, the DNA is TGTGCCAGCAGCTCCCGACTAGCGGGGGACCAAGAGACCCAGTACTTC. The encoded protein is CASSSRLAGDQETQYF.

The chain joins TRBV14 to TRBJ2-7; no firm D call. CDR3 length equals 13 residues. Germline V gives CDR1 SGHDN, CDR2 FVKESK. The V end lost 4 bases, the J end lost 4 bases, and 11 bases lay between the germline ends. The chain's CDR3 is CASSPNDAYEQYF. The CDR3 DNA follows: TGTGCCAGCAGCCCGAACGATGCTTACGAGCAGTACTTC.

The chain recombines TRBV6-5 with TRBJ1-4, with a possible D match to TRBD1 (5 bases). In germline, CDR1 is MNHEY, CDR2 SVGAGI. This CDR3 spans 15 amino acids. Between the trimmed V and J ends, which lost 0 bases and 7 bases, there was a span of 12 bases. Here the CDR3 reads CASSYSAGVVEKLFF. Here the CDR3 DNA reads TGTGCCAGCAGTTACTCAGCGGGGGTGGTTGAAAAACTGTTTTTT.